This T cell receptor (beta chain) was captured by sequencing in a study of blood T cell repertoires in COVID-19. At the level of the study: Researchers got acute and convalescent COVID-19 samples from the United States, Italy and Spain. Sources were T cells, B-cell-depleted T cells, or PBMCs; the material itself was cDNA or gDNA.

Per the original data handling: The assay estimated nucleated cells by amplifying reference gene primers. The protocol was immunoSEQ multiplex PCR, while the TCRdb copy is restricted to in-frame clones and leaves out a portion. V and J calls and clone size follow that table, whereas D and trimming were derived from the DNA. The sample contains 5,500 to 6,000 clones, roughly nine tenths of which appear only once. The CDR3 is made up of 15 amino acids. Germline V gene lookup returns CDR1 SEHNR and CDR2 FQNEAQ (reference sequence). V gave up 5 bases and J gave up 2 bases; unmatched junction bases: 4. The TCR originated in a human donor in a cohort sampled during active COVID-19. Sequencing input: peripheral blood. The chain couples TRBV7-9 to TRBJ2-3, with 10 bases that match TRBD2. CDR3 sequence: CASSKSGGDTDTQYF. CDR3 DNA: TGTGCCAGCAGCAAAAGCGGGGGGGACACAGATACGCAGTATTTT.